This is a list of T cell receptor beta chains from one sample in a study of post-analysis software for immune sequencing data. TCRdb passed the PCR reads through MiXCR, listing each CDR3 protein once. This sample has 160,000 or so distinct CDR3 sequences; 30% to 45% occur once, and the top ten carry over 25%. The source material was blood, sampled after autologous hematopoietic stem cell transplantation. The receptors were gathered from a girl under 18 with multiple sclerosis. Each CDR3 is given with its conserved first and last residue. The D gene is left open where the match is weak. Clone size is shown for a subset of rows, as once, few, many or a class of expanded clone.

J | V | size | D | DNA | CDR3
TRBJ2-1 | TRBV28 | few | TRBD1 | TGTGCCAGCAGTACCCAGGGACCAGGGGGCACTGAGCAGTTCTTC | CASSTQGPGGTEQFF
TRBJ2-3 | TRBV4-2 | few | NA | TGTGCCAGCAGCCAAGATCTCGGGATTAACACAGATACGCAGTATTTT | CASSQDLGINTDTQYF
TRBJ2-1 | TRBV15 | NA | TRBD1 | TGTGCCACCAGCTCACGCCCGGGACAGGAGAACAATGAGCAGTTCTTC | CATSSRPGQENNEQFF
TRBJ2-3 | TRBV2 | NA | TRBD2 | TGTGCCAGCAGAGGCGGGAGGGGGGATACGCAGTATTTT | CASRGGRGDTQYF
TRBJ2-7 | TRBV11-3 | NA | TRBD2 | TGTGCCAGCAGCTTCGGAGCGGGAGTCAACGAGCAGTACTTC | CASSFGAGVNEQYF
TRBJ2-3 | TRBV7-9 | once | NA | TGTGCCAGCAGCTTAGCTAGCGGAACCACAGATACGCAGTATTTT | CASSLASGTTDTQYF
TRBJ1-5 | TRBV6-5 | few | NA | TGTGCCAGCAGCAGGGCAGCAAATCAGCCCCAGCATTTT | CASSRAANQPQHF
TRBJ2-5 | TRBV24-1 | few | NA | TGTGCCACCAGTGAAGCCGGGACAAGGTCTCCCGTAGAGACCCAGTACTTC | CATSEAGTRSPVETQYF
TRBJ1-5 | TRBV15 | NA | NA | TGTGCCACCAGCAGAGTATCAGGTCCCAGCTATCAGCCCCAGCATTTT | CATSRVSGPSYQPQHF
TRBJ2-1 | TRBV27 | NA | TRBD2 | TGTGCCAGCAGTTTATCCCTAGCGGGACGGGGGAATGAGCAGTTCTTC | CASSLSLAGRGNEQFF
TRBJ1-4 | TRBV20-1 | NA | TRBD1 | TGCGGAGGACAGGGGGAAAAACTGTTTTTT | CGGQGEKLFF
TRBJ1-6 | TRBV12-3/TRBV12-4 | few | NA | TGTGCCAGCAGTCTACGGGCCCCGGCCTCACCCCTCCACTTT | CASSLRAPASPLHF
TRBJ2-3 | TRBV20-1 | few | NA | TGCAGTGGCTCGGTTGCGCGTGGCACAGATACGCAGTATTTT | CSGSVARGTDTQYF
TRBJ1-2 | TRBV29-1 | many | NA | TGCAGCTTTGGGGGGGGTAACTATGGCTACACCTTC | CSFGGGNYGYTF
TRBJ2-1 | TRBV5-1 | NA | TRBD2 | TGCGCCAGCAGTCCTGTTGGGACTAGCGGTTACAATGAGCAGTTCTTC | CASSPVGTSGYNEQFF
TRBJ1-1 | TRBV7-8 | NA | NA | TGTGCCAGCAGCTTAGGGGGTAGAGCCTCAGGACGACTGAACACTGAAGCTTTCTTT | CASSLGGRASGRLNTEAFF
TRBJ2-7 | TRBV7-2 | NA | TRBD1 | TGTGCCAGCAAGCCCGGGACAGGGGTGTACGAGCAGTACTTC | CASKPGTGVYEQYF
TRBJ1-2 | TRBV25-1 | few | TRBD1 | TGTGCCAGCAGCTTCCAACAGGGGACTGGCTACACCTTC | CASSFQQGTGYTF
TRBJ1-5 | TRBV5-6 | NA | NA | TGTGCCAGCAGCTTCAAATACAATCAGCCCCAGCATTTT | CASSFKYNQPQHF
TRBJ1-2 | TRBV20-1 | few | NA | TGCAGTGCTAGAGATCAGATAGAGTTGGGCTACACCTTC | CSARDQIELGYTF
TRBJ2-7 | TRBV6-6 | few | NA | TGTGCCAGCAACATCGGGATTCCCTACGAGCAGTACTTC | CASNIGIPYEQYF
TRBJ1-3 | TRBV9 | NA | NA | TGTGCCAGCAGCGCCTCCGGGACAAGTCATGGAAACACCATATATTTT | CASSASGTSHGNTIYF